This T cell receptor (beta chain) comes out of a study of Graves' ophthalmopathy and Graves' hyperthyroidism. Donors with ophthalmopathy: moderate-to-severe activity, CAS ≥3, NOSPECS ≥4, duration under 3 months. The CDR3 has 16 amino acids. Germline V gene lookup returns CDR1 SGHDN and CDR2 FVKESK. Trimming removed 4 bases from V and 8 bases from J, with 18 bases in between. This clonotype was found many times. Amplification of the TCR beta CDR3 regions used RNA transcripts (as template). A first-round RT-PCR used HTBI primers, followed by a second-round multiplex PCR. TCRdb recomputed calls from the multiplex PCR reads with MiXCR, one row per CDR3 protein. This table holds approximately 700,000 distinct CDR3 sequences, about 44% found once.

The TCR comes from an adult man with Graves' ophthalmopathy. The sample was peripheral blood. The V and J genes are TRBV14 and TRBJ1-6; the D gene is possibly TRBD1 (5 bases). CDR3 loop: CASSRGAPGPYSPLHF. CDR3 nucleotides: TGTGCCAGCAGCCGCGGGGCCCCAGGACCTTATTCACCCCTCCACTTT.